The 17 T cell receptor beta chains below come from one sample, sequenced in a study of cytomegalovirus exposure and HLA in healthy donors. The PCR ran on 60 Vbeta and 13 Jbeta primers. Repertoires were generated with immunoSEQ multiplex PCR, while TCRdb's copy carries only in-frame clones and drops some. The data hold 160,000 or so clones, with roughly 80% observed a single time. The sequenced material came from PBMCs. These receptors came from a woman aged 50 to 60 in good health and CMV-seronegative.

V and J are TRBV10-1 and TRBJ1-2, with D maybe TRBD1 (5 bases). The CDR3 extends over 15 amino acids. From germline, CDR1 is WNHNN and CDR2 SYGVQD (reference sequence). V shed 7 bases and J shed 8 bases, with 23 bases lying between them. In DNA, the CDR3 is TGCGCCAGCATCCCCCCTCGCGGGGGAGTATGCGGCTACACCTTC. Translating it yields CASIPPRGGVCGYTF.

The table lists this clone with a count of one. V and J are TRBV19 and TRBJ1-1, with 7 bases lining up with TRBD1. V shed 7 bases and J 3 bases; nucleotides not matched to a gene: 5. The CDR3 has 13 residues. Germline V CDR1 and CDR2: LNHDA, SQIVND (reference sequence). In DNA, the CDR3 is TGTGCCAGTAAACAGGGGAAGGACACTGAAGCTTTCTTT. As protein: CASKQGKDTEAFF.

The genes are TRBV2 and TRBJ1-6, with D possibly TRBD1 on 5 matching bases. Germline V gives CDR1 SNHLY, CDR2 FYNNEI. This CDR3 is built from 18 residues. Between the trimmed V and J ends, which lost 4 bases and 0 bases, there was a span of 16 bases. This CDR3 reads CASSVRGPRSSYNSPLHF. The CDR3 bases are TGTGCCAGCAGTGTTAGGGGTCCCAGGAGCTCCTATAATTCACCCCTCCACTTT.

This clone turned up a few times. The chain combines TRBV7-6 with TRBJ1-5; a possible D gene is TRBD1 (5 bases). CDR1 is SGHVS and CDR2 is FNYEAQ in the germline V gene. The CDR3 loop spans 13 amino acids. V was clipped by 4 bases and J by 7 bases, with 11 bases between them. The CDR3 sequence: CASSSREDQPQHF. The DNA for the CDR3 is TGTGCCAGCAGCTCCAGGGAGGACCAGCCCCAGCATTTT.

In its sample, this clone was seen a few times. V gene TRBV4-2 combines with J gene TRBJ2-1; TRBD2 matches at 10 bases. The trim removed 1 base at V and 9 bases at J, leaving 6 bases unmatched. CDR3 length: 15 amino acids. Germline loops: CDR1 LGHNA, CDR2 YNFKEQ. CDR3 in amino acids: CASSQVDSGGREQFF. The CDR3 DNA follows: TGTGCCAGCAGCCAAGTTGATAGCGGGGGGCGTGAGCAGTTCTTC.

The gene calls are TRBV30 and TRBJ1-1, with 7 positions matching TRBD1. J was trimmed by 0 bases and V by 3 bases; bases with no gene match: 10. The CDR3 has 16 residues. CDR1 is GTSNPN, CDR2 SVGIG, per germline (reference sequence). The CDR3 sequence is CAWRKGQTRVNTEAFF. For the CDR3, the DNA is TGTGCCTGGAGGAAGGGACAGACCCGAGTGAACACTGAAGCTTTCTTT.

The rearrangement uses TRBV6-6 and TRBJ1-1; maybe TRBD1 (6 bases). Trimming cost V 9 bases and J 0 bases, with 11 bases left between them. Germline V gives CDR1 MNHNY, CDR2 SVGAGI (reference sequence). The CDR3 is 13 residues long. As DNA, the CDR3 is TGTGCCAGTTCAGGGGATTTGAACACTGAAGCTTTCTTT. This encodes CASSGDLNTEAFF.

J is TRBJ1-1 and V is TRBV11-3; D unresolved. In germline, CDR1 is SGHNT, CDR2 YENEEA. Trimming took 4 bases from V and 3 from J, leaving 6 bases between them. The CDR3 extends over 12 amino acids. The CDR3 nucleotides read TGTGCCAGCAGCTCCGCAGACACTGAAGCTTTCTTT. Translating gives CASSSADTEAFF.

The chain combines TRBV2 with TRBJ1-4; maybe TRBD1 (6 bases). Per germline, CDR1 SNHLY and CDR2 FYNNEI. The CDR3 spans 14 residues. V shed 6 bases and J shed 0 bases, with 8 bases lying between them. The CDR3 is CASRWTATNEKLFF. Here the CDR3 DNA reads TGTGCCAGCAGGTGGACAGCAACTAATGAAAAACTGTTTTTT.

The chain carries TRBV18 and TRBJ2-6; perhaps TRBD1 as D (5 bases). V was cut by 3 bases and J by 4 bases, with 13 bases left in between. Germline assignment: CDR1 KGHSH and CDR2 LQKENI. The CDR3 totals 16 residues. The chain's CDR3 is CASSPLTRAGANVLTF. The CDR3 bases are TGTGCCAGCTCACCCCTTACCAGGGCCGGGGCCAACGTCCTGACTTTC.

This clone was seen only a few times. The chain carries TRBV7-9 and TRBJ2-3; 7 bases line up with TRBD2. From germline, CDR1 is SEHNR and CDR2 FQNEAQ (reference sequence). Trimming at V came to 9 bases and at J to 1 base, leaving 10 bases not matched to a gene. The CDR3 spans 15 residues. The chain's CDR3 is CARRGSWAGTDTQYF. CDR3 nucleotides: TGTGCCAGACGCGGGAGTTGGGCCGGCACAGATACGCAGTATTTT.

This clone was seen a handful of times. One end of the junction does not line up with germline, which may come from a read error. V and J are TRBV19 and TRBJ1-5; D might be TRBD1 (5 bases). The CDR3 is made up of 14 amino acids. Germline V gene lookup returns CDR1 LNHDA and CDR2 SQIVND (reference sequence). CDR3 residues: CASRRQGSSQPQHF. The CDR3 nucleotides read TGTGCCAGTAGGCGGCAGGGTAGCAGTCAGCCCCAGCATTTT.

The chain carries TRBV19 and TRBJ2-5; D is unresolved. The CDR3 runs to 15 residues. With 4 bases removed from V and 3 bases from J, the gap between germline ends came to 15 bases. Per the germline V gene, CDR1 is LNHDA and CDR2 is SQIVND (reference sequence). The CDR3 DNA follows: TGTGCCAGTAGTAGCCTAAGTGCTAGTGAAGAGACCCAGTACTTC. This encodes CASSSLSASEETQYF. The whole variable domain, filled in from reference TRBV19 and TRBJ2-5, reads DGGITQSPKYLFRKEGQNVTLSCEQNLNHDAMYWYRQDPGQGLRLIYYSQIVNDFQKGDIAEGYSVSREKKESFPLTVTSAQKNPTAFYLCASSSLSASEETQYFGPGTRLLVL.

V gene TRBV27 combines with J gene TRBJ1-3, with D possibly matching TRBD1 (5 bases). CDR3 size: 16 residues. Trimming left V 4 bases short and J 7 bases short, with 20 bases between. CDR1 is MNHEY, CDR2 SMNVEV, per germline (reference sequence). In DNA, the CDR3 is TGTGCCAGCAGTTACGCGAATGGATGGACATCCAACACCATATATTTT. Protein product: CASSYANGWTSNTIYF.

This chain links TRBV29-1 with TRBJ2-2, with D maybe TRBD2 (6 bases). The germline V gene has CDR1 SQVTM and CDR2 ANQGSEA. With 3 bases removed from V and 5 bases from J, the gap between germline ends came to 16 bases. The CDR3 is made up of 15 amino acids. CDR3 residues: CSVEVLQAGTGELFF. CDR3 DNA: TGCAGCGTTGAGGTTTTACAGGCGGGGACCGGGGAGCTGTTTTTT.

This chain joins TRBV27 and TRBJ1-5, with 9 bases matching TRBD1. Germline-derived CDR1 and CDR2 are MNHEY and SMNVEV (reference sequence). Unmatched junction bases numbered 16, after V lost 4 bases and J lost 0 bases. There are 20 residues in the CDR3. In DNA, the CDR3 is TGTGCCAGCAGTTCAGAAAGACTAACAGGGGGCCCAGGTAGCAATCAGCCCCAGCATTTT. As protein: CASSSERLTGGPGSNQPQHF.

This chain uses TRBV5-1 with TRBJ2-1; no clear D. The V gene's germline CDR1 is SGHRS and CDR2 YFSETQ. Trimming stripped 8 bases from V and 0 bases from J, with 18 bases between. CDR3 length: 16 residues. The CDR3 loop reads CASQLLAASSYNEQFF. The DNA for the CDR3 is TGCGCCAGTCAACTGTTGGCGGCTAGCTCCTACAATGAGCAGTTCTTC.